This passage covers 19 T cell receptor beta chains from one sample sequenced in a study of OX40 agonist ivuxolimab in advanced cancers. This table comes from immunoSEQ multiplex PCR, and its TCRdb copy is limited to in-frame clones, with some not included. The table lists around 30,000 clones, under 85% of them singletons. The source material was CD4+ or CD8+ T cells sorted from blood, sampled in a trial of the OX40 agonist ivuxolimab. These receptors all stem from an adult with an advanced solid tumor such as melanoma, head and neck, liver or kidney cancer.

The CDR3 protein is CASSADRDQPQHF. In DNA, the CDR3 is TGTGCCAGCAGCGCGGACAGGGACCAGCCCCAGCATTTT. V gene TRBV11-2 combines with J gene TRBJ1-5, with 8 bases that match TRBD1. The CDR3 totals 13 residues. V gave up 5 bases and J gave up 7 bases; unmatched junction bases: 4. Germline V gives CDR1 SGHAT, CDR2 FQNNGV.

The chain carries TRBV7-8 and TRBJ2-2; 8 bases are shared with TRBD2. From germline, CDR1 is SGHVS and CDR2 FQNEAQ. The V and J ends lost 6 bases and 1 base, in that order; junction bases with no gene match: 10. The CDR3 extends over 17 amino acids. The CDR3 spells CASSFIRLARNTGELFF. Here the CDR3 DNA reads TGTGCCAGCAGTTTTATTCGACTAGCGAGGAACACCGGGGAGCTGTTTTTT.

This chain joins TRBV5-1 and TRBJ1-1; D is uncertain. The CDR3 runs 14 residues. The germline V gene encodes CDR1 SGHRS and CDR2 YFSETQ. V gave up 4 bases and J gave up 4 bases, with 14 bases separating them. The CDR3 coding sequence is TGCGCCAGCAGCGGACTTGGGTGGGGCACTGAAGCTTTCTTT. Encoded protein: CASSGLGWGTEAFF. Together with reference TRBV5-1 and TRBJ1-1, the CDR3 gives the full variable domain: KAGVTQTPRYLIKTRGQQVTLSCSPISGHRSVSWYQQTPGQGLQFLFEYFSETQRNKGNFPGRFSGRQFSNSRSEMNVSTLELGDSALYLCASSGLGWGTEAFFGQGTRLTVV.

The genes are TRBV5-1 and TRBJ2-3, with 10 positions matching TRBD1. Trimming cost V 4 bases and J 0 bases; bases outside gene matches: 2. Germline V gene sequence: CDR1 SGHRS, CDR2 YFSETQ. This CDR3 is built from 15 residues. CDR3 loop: CASSGGQGSTDTQYF. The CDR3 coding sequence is TGCGCCAGCAGCGGGGGACAGGGGAGCACAGATACGCAGTATTTT.

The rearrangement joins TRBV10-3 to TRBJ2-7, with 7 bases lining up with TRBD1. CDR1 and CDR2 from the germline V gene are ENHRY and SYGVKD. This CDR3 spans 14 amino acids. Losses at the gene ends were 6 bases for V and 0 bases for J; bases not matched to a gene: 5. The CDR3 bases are TGTGCCATCAGGTCGACAGGGAGCTCCTACGAGCAGTACTTC. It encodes CAIRSTGSSYEQYF.

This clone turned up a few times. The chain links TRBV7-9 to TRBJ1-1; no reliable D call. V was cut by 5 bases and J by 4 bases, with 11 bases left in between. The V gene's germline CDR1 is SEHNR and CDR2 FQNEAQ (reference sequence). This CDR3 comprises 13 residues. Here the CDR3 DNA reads TGTGCCAGCAGCCAGACACGTGGCACTGAAGCTTTCTTT. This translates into CASSQTRGTEAFF.

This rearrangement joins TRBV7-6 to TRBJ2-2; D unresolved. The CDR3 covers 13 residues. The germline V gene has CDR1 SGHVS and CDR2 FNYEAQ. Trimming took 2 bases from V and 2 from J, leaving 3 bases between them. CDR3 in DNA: TGTGCCAGCAGCTTAAAAAACACCGGGGAGCTGTTTTTT. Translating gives CASSLKNTGELFF.

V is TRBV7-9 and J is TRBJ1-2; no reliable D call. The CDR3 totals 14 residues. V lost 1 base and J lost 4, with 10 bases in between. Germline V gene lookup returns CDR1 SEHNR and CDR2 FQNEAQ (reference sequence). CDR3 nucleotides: TGTGCCAGCAGCTTAGAAGCCAGCTTCTATGGCTACACCTTC. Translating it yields CASSLEASFYGYTF.

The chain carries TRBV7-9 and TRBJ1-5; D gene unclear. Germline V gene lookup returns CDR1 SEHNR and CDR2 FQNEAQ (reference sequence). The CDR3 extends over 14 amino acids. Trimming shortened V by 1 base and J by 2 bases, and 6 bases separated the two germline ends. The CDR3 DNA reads TGTGCCAGCAGCTTAGACTCGGGCAATCAGCCCCAGCATTTT. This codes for CASSLDSGNQPQHF.

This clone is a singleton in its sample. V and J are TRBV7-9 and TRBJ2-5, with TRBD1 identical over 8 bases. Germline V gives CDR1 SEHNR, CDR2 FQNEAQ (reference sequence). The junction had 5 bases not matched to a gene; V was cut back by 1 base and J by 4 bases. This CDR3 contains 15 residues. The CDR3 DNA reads TGTGCCAGCAGCTTAGGGCAGGGGGCTGGAGAGACCCAGTACTTC. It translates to CASSLGQGAGETQYF.

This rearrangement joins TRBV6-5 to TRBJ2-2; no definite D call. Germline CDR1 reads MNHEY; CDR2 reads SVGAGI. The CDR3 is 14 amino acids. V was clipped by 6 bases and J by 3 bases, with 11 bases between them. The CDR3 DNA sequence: TGTGCCAGCAGCACGAGGAGATACACCGGGGAGCTGTTTTTT. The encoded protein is CASSTRRYTGELFF.

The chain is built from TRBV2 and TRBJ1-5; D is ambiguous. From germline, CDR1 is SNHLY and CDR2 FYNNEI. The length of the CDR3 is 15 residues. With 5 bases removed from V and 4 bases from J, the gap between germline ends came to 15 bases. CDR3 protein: CASSLRDTFNQPQHF. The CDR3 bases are TGTGCCAGCAGTTTACGCGACACCTTTAATCAGCCCCAGCATTTT. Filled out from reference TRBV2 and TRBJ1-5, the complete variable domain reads EPEVTQTPSHQVTQMGQEVILRCVPISNHLYFYWYRQILGQKVEFLVSFYNNEISEKSEIFDDQFSVERPDGSNFTLKIRSTKLEDSAMYFCASSLRDTFNQPQHFGDGTRLSIL.

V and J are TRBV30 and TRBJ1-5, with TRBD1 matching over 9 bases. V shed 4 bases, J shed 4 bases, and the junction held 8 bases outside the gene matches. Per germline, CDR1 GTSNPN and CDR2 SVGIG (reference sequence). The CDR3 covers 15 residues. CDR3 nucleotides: TGTGCCTGGACCGCCGGGACAGGGATAAATCAGCCCCAGCATTTT. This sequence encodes CAWTAGTGINQPQHF.

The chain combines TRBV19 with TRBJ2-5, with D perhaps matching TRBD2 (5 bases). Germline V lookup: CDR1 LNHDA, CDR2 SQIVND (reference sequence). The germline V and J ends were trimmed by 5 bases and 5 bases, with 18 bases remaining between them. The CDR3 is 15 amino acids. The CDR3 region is CASSVSGSNSETQYF. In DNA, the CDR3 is TGTGCCAGTAGTGTCTCGGGATCCAACTCGGAGACCCAGTACTTC.

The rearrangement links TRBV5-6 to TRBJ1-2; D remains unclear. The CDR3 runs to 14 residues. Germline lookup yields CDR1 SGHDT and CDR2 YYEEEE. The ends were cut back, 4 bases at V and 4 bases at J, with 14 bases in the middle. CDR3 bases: TGTGCCAGCAGCATCCCGCGGGGAACCTATGGCTACACCTTC. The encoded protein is CASSIPRGTYGYTF.

The CDR3 nucleotides are TGTGCCAGCAGTTTATCGTTTCAGCAGCCCCAGCATTTT. This gives the protein CASSLSFQQPQHF. The genes are TRBV27 and TRBJ1-5; no definite D call. The CDR3 extends over 13 amino acids. Germline V gives CDR1 MNHEY, CDR2 SMNVEV (reference sequence). Trimming took 0 bases from V and 7 from J, leaving 7 bases between them.

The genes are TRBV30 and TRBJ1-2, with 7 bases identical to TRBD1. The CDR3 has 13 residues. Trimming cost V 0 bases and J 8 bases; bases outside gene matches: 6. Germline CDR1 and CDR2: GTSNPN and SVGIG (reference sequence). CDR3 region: CAWSVSRGSGYTF. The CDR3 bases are TGTGCCTGGAGTGTATCCAGGGGGAGCGGCTACACCTTC.

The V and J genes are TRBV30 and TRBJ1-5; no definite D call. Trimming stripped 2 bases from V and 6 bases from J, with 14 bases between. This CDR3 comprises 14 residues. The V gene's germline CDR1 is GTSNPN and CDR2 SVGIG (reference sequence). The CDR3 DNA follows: TGTGCCTGGAGTCAGCCGACTCCCCGTCAGCCCCAGCATTTT. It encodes CAWSQPTPRQPQHF. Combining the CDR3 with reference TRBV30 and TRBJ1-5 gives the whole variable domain SQTIHQWPATLVQPVGSPLSLECTVEGTSNPNLYWYRQAAGRGLQLLFYSVGIGQISSEVPQNLSASRPQDRQFILSSKKLLLSDSGFYLCAWSQPTPRQPQHFGDGTRLSIL.

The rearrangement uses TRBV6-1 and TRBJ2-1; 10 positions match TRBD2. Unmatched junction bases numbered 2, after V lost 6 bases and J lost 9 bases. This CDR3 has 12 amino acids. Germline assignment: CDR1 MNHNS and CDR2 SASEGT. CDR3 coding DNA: TGTGCCAGCAGGGTAGCGGGAGGTGAGCAGTTCTTC. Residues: CASRVAGGEQFF.